This T cell receptor (beta chain) was sequenced during a study of blood T cell repertoires in COVID-19 (dated by TCRdb to 2020 to 2022). Regarding the study in general: Collaborator samples came from the United States, Italy and Spain and covered acute and convalescent phases of COVID-19. The prospective study material was composed of cDNA or gDNA derived from T cells, B-cell-depleted T cells, or PBMCs. Subjects who had been exposed to COVID-19, were actively infected with it, or had recovered from it provided the deeply sampled blood TCRbeta repertoires that made up the dataset. The repertoires were made available in a free public database intended to serve as a resource for research on the immune response to SARS-CoV-2. Samples came from the ongoing ImmuneRACE study (first 160 participants) plus 1,254 subjects from 6 global collaborators. Nearly every sample came with metadata listing a de-identified subject ID, COVID-19 status, age in years and sex. HLA class I and class II types, where available, came from metadata supplied by the sample provider rather than from assay-based typing. Findings and caveats that apply to the study as a whole: The amount of clinical and demographic metadata varied by source and participant and was provided uncurated.

Collaborating institutions collected whole blood in K2EDTA tubes following their own protocols. Collaborator samples were shipped for TCRbeta analysis as frozen whole blood, isolated PBMCs, or DNA extracted from either sample type. TCRbeta CDR3 regions were amplified from genomic DNA using the immunoSEQ Assay, a bias-controlled multiplex PCR. Concerning the study's data processing: Nucleated cell counts per sample were estimated from amplification of reference gene primers within the assay. To quantify the absolute abundance of each unique TCRbeta CDR3 rearrangement, sequence reads were collapsed and filtered. For each sample, productive Simpson clonality was calculated by taking the square root of Simpson's diversity index across productive rearrangements. Held by TCRdb, this immuneACCESS table contains in-frame sequences only and omits some clones. Under half of the omission traces to an unresolved V gene where checked; the cause of the rest is unknown. Clone size and V and J calls were adopted from that table, with D and trimming inferred from the DNA. The sample records around 30,000 clones, 85% to 90% of which are singletons. Of the sample, about 7% falls within the top ten clones.

To note about this clone: What antigen it recognizes has not been identified. It has no much larger one-base neighbor in the sample; base qualities were not kept.

Inclusive of the bounding cysteine and phenylalanine, the CDR3 is 13 residues long. Only the CDR3 portion is preserved as DNA: 39 bases, with reading frame beginning at the first base. Based on the germline V gene, the CDR1 and CDR2 sequences are SGHVS and FNYEAQ. Between the V and J ends, shortened by 0 bases and 5 bases respectively, the junction contains 6 bases. Sequencing used peripheral blood. Recombination connected TRBV7-6 to TRBJ2-3, with TRBD2 as a weak D call on 6 bases. This receptor was identified in a human donor in a cohort sampled during active COVID-19. The CDR3 is CASSLAGGDTQYF. The bases are TGTGCCAGCAGCTTAGCGGGGGGAGATACGCAGTATTTT.